This T cell receptor beta chain was sequenced for a study of blood T cell repertoires in COVID-19. Study at large: Acute and convalescent COVID-19 samples came from the United States, Italy and Spain. PBMCs, B-cell-depleted T cells, or T cells provided the cDNA or gDNA that made up the material.

Original methodology: Estimated nucleated cell counts came from reference gene primer amplification. The repertoire was sequenced with immunoSEQ multiplex PCR; TCRdb's copy has only in-frame clones and lacks some. That table is the source of V, J and clone size, and D and trimming were worked out from the DNA. The data show 120,000 or so clones, approximately 80% seen once. CDR1 is SGHRS and CDR2 is YFSETQ in the germline V gene. The V gene end was trimmed by 5 bases and the J gene end by 0 bases; junction bases not matched to a gene: 3. CDR3 size: 15 residues. This receptor was identified in a man aged 40-55 years with active or convalescent COVID-19. Sequenced: peripheral blood. The rearrangement links TRBV5-1 to TRBJ2-7, with 12 nucleotides matching TRBD2. The DNA of the CDR3 is TGCGCCAGCAGTTCGGGACTAGCGGGCTCCTACGAGCAGTACTTC. Protein: CASSSGLAGSYEQYF.